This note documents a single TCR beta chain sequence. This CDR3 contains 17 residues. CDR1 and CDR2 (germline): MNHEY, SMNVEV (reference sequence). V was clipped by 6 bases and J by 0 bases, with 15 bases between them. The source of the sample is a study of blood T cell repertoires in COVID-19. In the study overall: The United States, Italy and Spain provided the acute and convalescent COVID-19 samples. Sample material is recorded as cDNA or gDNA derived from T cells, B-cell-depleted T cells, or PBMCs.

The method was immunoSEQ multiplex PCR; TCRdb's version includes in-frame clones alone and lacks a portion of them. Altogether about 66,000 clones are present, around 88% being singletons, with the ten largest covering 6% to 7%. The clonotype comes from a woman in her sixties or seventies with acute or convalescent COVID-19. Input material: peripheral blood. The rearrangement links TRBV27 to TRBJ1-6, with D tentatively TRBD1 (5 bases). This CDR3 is CASSPTGLSSYNSPLHF. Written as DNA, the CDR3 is TGTGCCAGCAGCCCCACAGGATTAAGCTCCTATAATTCACCCCTCCACTTT.